A selection of T cell receptor beta chains follows, all from one sample in a study of blood T cell repertoires in COVID-19. Sequenced by immunoSEQ multiplex PCR; TCRdb stores in-frame clones only, minus some. The profile shows under 300,000 clones, roughly 85% of them singletons. What was sequenced was peripheral blood. The receptors here all came from a woman aged 25 to 39 with active or convalescent COVID-19. Both conserved end residues are part of each CDR3. Expanded clones get a size class; other rows say once, few or many, or leave the size out.

CDR3 protein: CAWSATRGVYGNEQFF
V gene: TRBV30
J gene: TRBJ2-1
clone size: -

CDR3 protein: CAWRPRDRGLGEAFF
V gene: TRBV30
J gene: TRBJ1-1
clone size: -

CDR3 protein: CASSLPGQGAYNEQFF
V gene: TRBV7-9
J gene: TRBJ2-1
clone size: -

CDR3 protein: CSVEQGRYEQYF
V gene: TRBV29-1
J gene: TRBJ2-7
clone size: -

CDR3 protein: CASSTRAGAGWMQPQHF
V gene: TRBV28
J gene: TRBJ1-5
clone size: -

CDR3 protein: CASSEAPGVQYF
V gene: TRBV2
J gene: TRBJ2-7
clone size: -

CDR3 protein: CATSTWDTHNYGYTF
V gene: TRBV15
J gene: TRBJ1-2
clone size: -

CDR3 protein: CASSPPIGSSPLHF
V gene: TRBV18
J gene: TRBJ1-6
clone size: -

CDR3 protein: CASTPSSGGQYGYTF
V gene: TRBV6-6
J gene: TRBJ1-2
clone size: -

CDR3 protein: CASSLTTQGDTQYF
V gene: TRBV5-5
J gene: TRBJ2-3
clone size: -

CDR3 protein: CASSQDKASGGPVAKNIQYF
V gene: TRBV3-1/TRBV3-2
J gene: TRBJ2-4
clone size: -

CDR3 protein: CASTHRSGNTIYF
V gene: TRBV6-5
J gene: TRBJ1-3
clone size: -

CDR3 protein: CASSPKPGQVAGGANVLTF
V gene: TRBV7-3
J gene: TRBJ2-6
clone size: once

CDR3 protein: CASSQEVGRGPPDTQYF
V gene: TRBV4-3
J gene: TRBJ2-3
clone size: -

CDR3 protein: CASSEGAITDTQYF
V gene: TRBV11-2
J gene: TRBJ2-3
clone size: -

CDR3 protein: CASSLSPTDRGSLNEQFF
V gene: TRBV4-3
J gene: TRBJ2-1
clone size: -

CDR3 protein: CASSRGWEQFF
V gene: TRBV12-3/TRBV12-4
J gene: TRBJ2-1
clone size: -

CDR3 protein: CASSLAGSSYGYTF
V gene: TRBV28
J gene: TRBJ1-2
clone size: -

CDR3 protein: CASSSPWGLNTGELFF
V gene: TRBV5-6
J gene: TRBJ2-2
clone size: -

CDR3 protein: CASHRQGLAGELFF
V gene: TRBV6-4
J gene: TRBJ2-2
clone size: once

CDR3 protein: CASSQTRQGGQHF
V gene: TRBV3-1/TRBV3-2
J gene: TRBJ1-5
clone size: few

CDR3 protein: CATSRDRVQETQYF
V gene: TRBV15
J gene: TRBJ2-5
clone size: -

CDR3 protein: CAISESGNTGTATPYEQYF
V gene: TRBV10-3
J gene: TRBJ2-7
clone size: -

CDR3 protein: CASSLVQGGELFF
V gene: TRBV12-3/TRBV12-4
J gene: TRBJ2-2
clone size: -

CDR3 protein: CASSFPTEEDGYTF
V gene: TRBV28
J gene: TRBJ1-2
clone size: -

CDR3 protein: CASSYGASGGSYEQYF
V gene: TRBV6-5
J gene: TRBJ2-7
clone size: -

CDR3 protein: CASSASLAGGPGTDTQYF
V gene: TRBV9
J gene: TRBJ2-3
clone size: -

CDR3 protein: CASSFGVRVLGGANVLTF
V gene: TRBV27
J gene: TRBJ2-6
clone size: -

CDR3 protein: CASSYSGSYNSPLHF
V gene: TRBV7-2
J gene: TRBJ1-6
clone size: -

CDR3 protein: CASSQTSGVGTQYF
V gene: TRBV7-2
J gene: TRBJ2-5
clone size: -

CDR3 protein: CASSQTHSSYNEQFF
V gene: TRBV6-5
J gene: TRBJ2-1
clone size: -

CDR3 protein: CASSPDRGNTEAFF
V gene: TRBV18
J gene: TRBJ1-1
clone size: -

CDR3 protein: CASSQVEGSNYGYTF
V gene: TRBV4-3
J gene: TRBJ1-2
clone size: few

CDR3 protein: CASRSTGGAGKTQYF
V gene: TRBV6-5
J gene: TRBJ2-5
clone size: -

CDR3 protein: CASSLRDRVLGATNEKLFF
V gene: TRBV19
J gene: TRBJ1-4
clone size: once

CDR3 protein: CASSLPGGDYNEQFF
V gene: TRBV5-4
J gene: TRBJ2-1
clone size: -

CDR3 protein: CASSLQGAGQPQHF
V gene: TRBV3-1/TRBV3-2
J gene: TRBJ1-5
clone size: -